This T cell receptor beta chain was retrieved from a study of cytomegalovirus exposure and HLA in healthy donors. Study-wide findings and caveats: A later analysis linked around 17,000 TCR beta sequences to HLA alleles at 0.05 false discovery rate. Exclusion applied to some V segments, including TRBV6-2 and TRBV6-3, as they were indistinguishable.

This clone was found a few times. The antigen is undetermined. A read error may account for a junction end that differs from germline. Use of 60 Vbeta and 13 Jbeta primers characterized the PCR. Profiled with immunoSEQ multiplex PCR; TCRdb holds only in-frame clones, not every one. This table has approximately 120,000 clones, about 70% appearing once. Germline CDR1 is SSHAT and CDR2 is FNYEAQ (reference sequence). This CDR3 has 11 residues. V and J are TRBV7-7 and TRBJ2-5; D perhaps matches TRBD1 (6 bases). This sequence was found in a human donor in good health. The source material was PBMCs. CDR3 DNA sequence: TGTGCTAGCAGCTTACAGGGGACCCAGTACTTC. Residues: CASSLQGTQYF.